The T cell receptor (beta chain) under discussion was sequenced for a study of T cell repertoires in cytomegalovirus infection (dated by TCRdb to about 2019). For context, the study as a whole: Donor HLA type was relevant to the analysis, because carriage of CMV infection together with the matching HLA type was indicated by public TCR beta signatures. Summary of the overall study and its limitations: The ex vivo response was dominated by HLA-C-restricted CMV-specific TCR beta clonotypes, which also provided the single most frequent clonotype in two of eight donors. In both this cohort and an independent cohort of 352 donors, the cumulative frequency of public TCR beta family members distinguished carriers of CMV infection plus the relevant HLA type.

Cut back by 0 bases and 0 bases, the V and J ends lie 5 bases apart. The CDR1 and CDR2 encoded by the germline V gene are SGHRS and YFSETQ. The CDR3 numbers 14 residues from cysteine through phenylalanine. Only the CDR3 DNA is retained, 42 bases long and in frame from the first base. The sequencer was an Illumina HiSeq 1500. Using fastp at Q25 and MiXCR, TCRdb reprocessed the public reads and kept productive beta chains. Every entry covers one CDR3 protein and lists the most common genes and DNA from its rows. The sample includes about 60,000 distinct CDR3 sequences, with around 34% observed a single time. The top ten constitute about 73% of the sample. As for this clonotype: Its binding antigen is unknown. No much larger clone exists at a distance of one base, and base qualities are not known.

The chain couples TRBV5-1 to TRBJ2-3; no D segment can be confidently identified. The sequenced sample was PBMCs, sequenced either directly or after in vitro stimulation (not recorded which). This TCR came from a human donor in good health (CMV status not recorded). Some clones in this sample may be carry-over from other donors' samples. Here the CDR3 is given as CASSLGGSTDTQYF. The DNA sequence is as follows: TGCGCCAGCAGCTTGGGGGGTAGCACAGATACGCAGTATTTT. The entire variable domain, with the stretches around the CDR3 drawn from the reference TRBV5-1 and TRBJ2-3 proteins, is KAGVTQTPRYLIKTRGQQVTLSCSPISGHRSVSWYQQTPGQGLQFLFEYFSETQRNKGNFPGRFSGRQFSNSRSEMNVSTLELGDSALYLCASSLGGSTDTQYFGPGTRLTVL.